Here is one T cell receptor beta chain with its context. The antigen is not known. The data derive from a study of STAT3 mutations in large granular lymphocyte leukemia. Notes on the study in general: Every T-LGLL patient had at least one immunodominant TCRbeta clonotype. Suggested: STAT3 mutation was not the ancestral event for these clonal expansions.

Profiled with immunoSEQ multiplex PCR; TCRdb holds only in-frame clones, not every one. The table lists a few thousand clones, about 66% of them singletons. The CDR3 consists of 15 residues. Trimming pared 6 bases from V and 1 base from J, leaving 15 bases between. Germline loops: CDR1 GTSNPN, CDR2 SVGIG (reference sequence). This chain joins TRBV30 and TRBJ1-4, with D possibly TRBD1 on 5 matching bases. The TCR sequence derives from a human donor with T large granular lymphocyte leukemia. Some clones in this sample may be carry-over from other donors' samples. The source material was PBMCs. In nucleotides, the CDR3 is TGTGCCTGTGACCGCCAGGGTTTAACTAATGAAAAACTGTTTTTT. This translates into CACDRQGLTNEKLFF.